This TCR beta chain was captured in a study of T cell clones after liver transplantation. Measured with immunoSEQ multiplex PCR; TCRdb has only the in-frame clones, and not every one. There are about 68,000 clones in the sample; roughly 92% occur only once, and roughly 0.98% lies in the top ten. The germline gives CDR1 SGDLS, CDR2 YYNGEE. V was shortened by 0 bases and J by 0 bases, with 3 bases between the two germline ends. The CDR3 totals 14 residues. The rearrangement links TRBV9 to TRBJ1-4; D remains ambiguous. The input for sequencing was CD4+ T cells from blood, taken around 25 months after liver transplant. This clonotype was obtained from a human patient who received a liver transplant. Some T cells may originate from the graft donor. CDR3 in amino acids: CASSVGATNEKLFF. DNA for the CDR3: TGTGCCAGCAGCGTAGGGGCAACTAATGAAAAACTGTTTTTT.